This T cell receptor (beta chain) emerged from a study of blood T cell repertoires in COVID-19. About the study: Spain, Italy and the United States supplied samples that represented acute and convalescent COVID-19. The analysed material was cDNA or gDNA that came from T cells, B-cell-depleted T cells, or PBMCs.

Original processing methods: By means of reference gene primer amplification, nucleated cell counts were estimated. Sequencing was performed with immunoSEQ multiplex PCR; in TCRdb, only in-frame clones are kept and a portion is missing. V, J and clone size reflect that table, while D and trimming were determined from the DNA. Here the sample spans some 260,000 clones, approximately 90% being singletons. Clinical histories supplied by participants themselves formed the basis of cohort assignment. Looked up from germline, CDR1 is SQVTM and CDR2 is ANQGSEA. Trimming cost V 3 bases and J 7 bases; bases outside gene matches: 10. This CDR3 comprises 14 residues.

This sequence originates from a man aged 40-55 years who had recovered from COVID-19. Sequencing was performed on PBMCs or T cells enriched from blood (not recorded which). The chain has TRBV29-1 and TRBJ1-2, with 8 bases matching TRBD1. The CDR3 here is CSVDAAGGAGGYTF. CDR3 DNA sequence: TGCAGCGTTGACGCGGCAGGGGGCGCGGGTGGCTACACCTTC.